A single sample gave rise to the 22 T cell receptor beta chains below, sequenced in a study of T cells in Graves' hyperthyroidism and ophthalmopathy. TCR beta CDR3 regions were amplified from RNA. The HTBI primer set served for first-round RT-PCR of the TCR CDR3. TCRdb reanalysed the multiplex PCR reads using MiXCR and keeps one entry per CDR3 protein. Of fewer than 750,000 distinct CDR3 sequences in the sample, about 15% were seen once. What was sequenced was blood. Source of these receptors: a middle-aged woman with Graves' ophthalmopathy.

The chain is built from TRBV11-2 and TRBJ1-1; 9 bases map to TRBD1. Germline V gene sequence: CDR1 SGHAT, CDR2 FQNNGV. The V and J ends lost 1 base and 1 base, in that order; junction bases with no gene match: 4. The CDR3 has 16 amino acids. CDR3 in amino acids: CASSLVGTGWNTEAFF. The DNA for the CDR3 is TGTGCCAGCAGCTTAGTGGGGACAGGGTGGAACACTGAAGCTTTCTTT.

This chain connects TRBV29-1 to TRBJ1-2; possibly TRBD1 for D (6 bases). The CDR3 length is 15 residues. Germline V gives CDR1 SQVTM, CDR2 ANQGSEA. The V end was cut by 0 bases, the J end by 4 bases, with 15 bases between. The CDR3: CSVEDSGGPTYGYTF. CDR3 nucleotide sequence: TGCAGCGTTGAAGATTCTGGGGGCCCTACCTATGGCTACACCTTC.

This clonotype was observed many times. The rearrangement joins TRBV28 to TRBJ2-7; maybe TRBD2 (5 bases). V was clipped by 5 bases and J by 3 bases, with 17 bases between them. The CDR3 contains 15 residues. The V gene's germline CDR1 is MDHEN and CDR2 SYDVKM. CDR3 loop: CASSLERRGSYEQYF. For the CDR3, the DNA is TGTGCCAGCAGTCTCGAGCGGAGAGGGAGCTACGAGCAGTACTTC. Drawing the rest from reference TRBV28 and TRBJ2-7, the complete variable domain is DVKVTQSSRYLVKRTGEKVFLECVQDMDHENMFWYRQDPGLGLRLIYFSYDVKMKEKGDIPEGYSVSREKKERFSLILESASTNQTSMYLCASSLERRGSYEQYFGPGTRLTVT.

This chain connects TRBV15 to TRBJ1-2; D not resolved. The ends were cut back, 1 base at V and 10 bases at J, with 13 bases in the middle. CDR1 LNHNV and CDR2 YYDKDF come from the germline V gene (reference sequence). The CDR3 runs to 13 residues. CDR3 bases: TGTGCCACCAGCAGAGGTTCAGAACGTCTCTACACCTTC. Protein sequence: CATSRGSERLYTF.

Many counts were recorded for this clonotype. The chain recombines TRBV29-1 with TRBJ1-1, with D possibly TRBD1 on 5 matching bases. The CDR3 contains 12 residues. The V gene lost 6 bases and the J gene lost 2 bases, with 10 bases spanning the gap. Germline CDR1 SQVTM, CDR2 ANQGSEA. The CDR3 protein is CSVGTANTEAFF. In DNA form, the CDR3 reads TGCAGCGTAGGGACGGCTAACACTGAAGCTTTCTTT.

This clonotype was counted between two and nine times. V and J are TRBV5-5 and TRBJ2-7; 9 bases agree with TRBD1. Germline values: CDR1 SGHKS, CDR2 YYEKEE (reference sequence). Trimming cost V 3 bases and J 6 bases; bases outside gene matches: 4. CDR3 length: 13 amino acids. Here the CDR3 reads CASSWRQGGEQYF. Here the CDR3 DNA reads TGTGCCAGCAGCTGGCGACAGGGGGGCGAGCAGTACTTC.

This clonotype was seen more than once but under ten times. The J gene is TRBJ2-6, the V gene TRBV12-3 or TRBV12-4; TRBD2 matches at 9 bases. Germline trimming cut 3 bases from V and 0 bases from J; bases unmatched to any gene: 12. CDR3 length equals 20 residues. The CDR3 spells CASSFTGGGGVLSGANVLTF. Here the CDR3 DNA reads TGTGCCAGCAGTTTCACCGGCGGGGGGGGAGTTCTCTCTGGGGCCAACGTCCTGACTTTC.

This clonotype was seen many times. The rearrangement uses TRBV9 and TRBJ2-5, with 8 bases aligning to TRBD1. Germline CDR1 is SGDLS and CDR2 is YYNGEE. This CDR3 comprises 14 residues. V lost 2 bases and J lost 5; bases outside the gene matches: 5. CDR3 nucleotides: TGTGCCAGCAGCGTGGGGGACAGGTACGAGACCCAGTACTTC. The encoded protein is CASSVGDRYETQYF.

The sample holds many counts of this clonotype. The J gene is TRBJ1-2, the V gene TRBV20-1, with 7 bases aligning to TRBD1. The length of the CDR3 is 14 residues. CDR1 is DFQATT and CDR2 is SNEGSKA in the germline V gene (reference sequence). The junction had 14 bases not matched to a gene; V was cut back by 6 bases and J by 7 bases. CDR3 protein: CSAHDQGVVGGYTF. Here the CDR3 DNA reads TGCAGTGCGCACGATCAGGGGGTAGTAGGTGGCTACACCTTC.

This clonotype was observed a handful of times. The V and J genes are TRBV7-3 and TRBJ2-3; a possible D gene is TRBD1 (5 bases). CDR1 and CDR2 (germline): SGHTA, FQGTGA. This CDR3 contains 14 residues. V lost 2 bases and J 0 bases, leaving 6 bases between the germline ends. The DNA of the CDR3 is TGTGCCAGCAGCTTAGCAGGGAGCACAGATACGCAGTATTTT. This encodes CASSLAGSTDTQYF.

This clonotype has at least ten counts. The chain links TRBV19 to TRBJ1-5; D uncertain. V was pared by 5 bases and J by 6 bases, with 23 bases between. Germline V gene data show CDR1 as LNHDA and CDR2 as SQIVND (reference sequence). The CDR3 consists of 17 residues. The CDR3 DNA is TGTGCCAGTAGTGTACCCCTTCGAGAGCGGGGAGGTCAGCCCCAGCATTTT. It specifies CASSVPLRERGGQPQHF. The full variable domain, completed using reference TRBV19 and TRBJ1-5, is DGGITQSPKYLFRKEGQNVTLSCEQNLNHDAMYWYRQDPGQGLRLIYYSQIVNDFQKGDIAEGYSVSREKKESFPLTVTSAQKNPTAFYLCASSVPLRERGGQPQHFGDGTRLSIL.

This clonotype was recorded many times. The chain carries TRBV6-1 and TRBJ2-7, with a tentative D call TRBD2 (5 bases). There are 12 residues in the CDR3. Germline V gene data show CDR1 as MNHNS and CDR2 as SASEGT. Trimming shortened V by 7 bases and J by 4 bases, and 11 bases separated the two germline ends. The DNA for the CDR3 is TGTGCCAGCATTGGGGAGACATACGAGCAGTACTTC. Residues: CASIGETYEQYF.

The DNA of the CDR3 is TGCGCCAGCAGCTTGGCCCCCGGGGTCGGCACTGAAGCTTTCTTT. It specifies CASSLAPGVGTEAFF. The chain recombines TRBV5-1 with TRBJ1-1, with D hard to call. The CDR3 sequence is 15 residues long. Trimming shortened V by 0 bases and J by 4 bases, and 13 bases separated the two germline ends. Germline V lookup: CDR1 SGHRS, CDR2 YFSETQ. Filled out from reference TRBV5-1 and TRBJ1-1, the complete variable domain reads KAGVTQTPRYLIKTRGQQVTLSCSPISGHRSVSWYQQTPGQGLQFLFEYFSETQRNKGNFPGRFSGRQFSNSRSEMNVSTLELGDSALYLCASSLAPGVGTEAFFGQGTRLTVV.

The chain combines TRBV29-1 with TRBJ2-2; tentatively, D is TRBD1 (6 bases). The CDR3 covers 16 residues. Germline V gives CDR1 SQVTM, CDR2 ANQGSEA. Trimming left V 0 bases short and J 4 bases short, with 15 bases between. The CDR3 DNA follows: TGCAGCGTTGAAGATCAAGGGCTAGGGGGCACCGGGGAGCTGTTTTTT. Translating it yields CSVEDQGLGGTGELFF.

The count of this clonotype is one. The germline gene is not matched at one end of the junction; a read error may be the cause. The V gene is TRBV25-1, the J gene TRBJ1-1, with D perhaps matching TRBD1 (5 bases). This CDR3 has 11 amino acids. The germline gives CDR1 MGHDK, CDR2 SYGVNS. This CDR3 is CASSGYRGLGF. DNA for the CDR3: TGTGCCAGCAGTGGATATAGGGGATTGGGGTTT.

The table lists this clonotype with many counts. The V and J genes are TRBV20-1 and TRBJ2-7; 11 bases map to TRBD1. CDR1 is DFQATT, CDR2 SNEGSKA, per germline (reference sequence). J lost 3 bases, V lost 5 bases, and 6 bases had no gene match. This CDR3 region has 14 residues. The CDR3 protein is CSAEGGTGGYEQYF. The CDR3, as DNA: TGCAGTGCTGAGGGTGGGACAGGGGGCTACGAGCAGTACTTC.

There are a few counts of this clonotype. J is TRBJ1-6 and V is TRBV5-1, with 9 bases matching TRBD1. The CDR3 spans 14 residues. V trimming: 4 bases; J trimming: 7 bases; junction bases outside the gene matches: 3. Germline CDR1 and CDR2: SGHRS and YFSETQ. In DNA form, the CDR3 reads TGCGCCAGCAGCCGGGACAGGGACAATTCACCCCTCCACTTT. Protein product: CASSRDRDNSPLHF.

This clonotype was picked up a small number of times. This chain connects TRBV18 to TRBJ2-2, with 7 nucleotides matching TRBD1. V shed 10 bases, J shed 0 bases, and the junction held 5 bases outside the gene matches. The CDR3 totals 14 residues. Germline CDR1 and CDR2: KGHSH and LQKENI. CDR3 residues: CATLDRPNTGELFF. CDR3 DNA: TGTGCCACCCTGGACAGGCCGAACACCGGGGAGCTGTTTTTT. The variable domain in full, completed from reference TRBV18 and TRBJ2-2, reads NAGVMQNPRHLVRRRGQEARLRCSPMKGHSHVYWYRQLPEEGLKFMVYLQKENIIDESGMPKERFSAEFPKEGPSILRIQQVVRGDSAAYFCATLDRPNTGELFFGEGSRLTVL.

This clonotype was counted only a few times. No conserved phenylalanine or tryptophan is present at the end of the CDR3, so a read error is the likely explanation. It is unclear where the CDR3 begins or ends on the DNA, so no DNA is shown, and the CDR3 is as TCRdb lists it. The chain is built from TRBV7-3 and TRBJ2-7; TRBD1 reflects the table's D call only, with no check against the DNA. The germline V gene encodes CDR1 SGHTA and CDR2 FQGTGA. With termini counted, the CDR3 has 10 amino acids. The CDR3 here is CASSFKPCRD.

This clonotype was found many times. The chain is built from TRBV19 and TRBJ1-1, with D hard to call. The CDR3 spans 13 residues. The V and J ends lost 1 base and 1 base respectively, with 4 bases between them. The germline V gene has CDR1 LNHDA and CDR2 SQIVND (reference sequence). CDR3 amino acids: CASSIGANTEAFF. CDR3 DNA sequence: TGTGCCAGTAGTATAGGAGCGAACACTGAAGCTTTCTTT.

The table lists this clonotype with many counts. The chain has TRBV12-3 or TRBV12-4 and TRBJ2-7; 11 nucleotides agree with TRBD2. This CDR3 is 18 amino acids long. With V trimmed by 5 bases and J by 1 base, 13 bases remained unmatched. CDR3 amino acids: CASSPLTSGTGRSYEQYF. The CDR3 DNA sequence: TGTGCCAGCAGTCCACTGACTAGCGGGACGGGTAGGTCCTACGAGCAGTACTTC.

A remark on this clonotype: The junction departs from the called germline gene at one end, perhaps through a read error. The chain has TRBV20-1 and TRBJ2-7; D call uncertain. CDR3 length equals 15 residues. CDR1 and CDR2 (germline): DFQATT, SNEGSKA (reference sequence). The CDR3 loop reads CSVRHRDRNSYEQYF. The CDR3 DNA sequence: TGCAGTGTTAGACACCGAGATAGAAATAGCTACGAGCAGTACTTC.